This T cell receptor beta chain derives from a study of CD8+CD57+ T cells in acquired aplastic anemia listed by TCRdb under 2018. With regard to the full study: DNA extracted from sorted CD4+ and CD8+ cells had a mean of roughly 3.4 ug, with a range of about 0.19 to 30 ug. CD8+CD57+ expansion was defined as frequency above the mean frequency observed in healthy subjects. Points the paper makes about the study in general: CD8+ Simpson's diversity did not differ significantly between patients and healthy controls (P=0.060). Although 25 to 30 CD8+ CDR3 sequences were shared by patients and controls, these sequences appeared highly expressed in patients and within the immunodominant clones of patients.

Genomic DNA was used as template for profiling of TCR beta VDJ combinations and CDR3 sequences. TCR repertoire sequencing was run on an Illumina HiSeq 2000. The published analysis was carried out like this. Repertoires were assessed using TRBV/TRBJ rearrangement plots, CDR3 size and DJ length profiles, and Simpson's diversity index. The most abundant DNA sequence in the deep sequencing data was defined as the immunodominant clone. CDR3 amino acid sequences were screened for sharing across subjects and were compared with published repertoires and the VDJdb database. Through fastp at Q25 and MiXCR, TCRdb rebuilt clones from the public reads, retaining in-frame beta chains. Here each entry gathers all rows of one CDR3 protein and keeps the most common genes and DNA. The V and J calls shown here were made by TCRdb, not taken from the authors' results. The sample has 260,000 or so distinct CDR3 sequences on record, approximately 45% of them singletons. In total, the top ten clones hold under 9% of the sample.

Flow cytometry had shown CD8+CD57+ cell expansion in the patients selected for sequencing. All patients had severe acquired aplastic anemia diagnosed by International Study of Aplastic Anemia and Agranulocytosis and Camitta criteria. At the time blood was sampled, none of the patients had received any therapy. The study deep-sequenced TCR repertoires of sorted CD4+ and CD8+ blood T cells from severe aplastic anemia patients and healthy subjects. Patients were enrolled in the USA under clinicaltrials.gov protocols 00001620, 01623167, 00001397, 00071045, 00081523 and 00961064. Ficoll-Paque density gradient centrifugation was used to isolate peripheral blood mononuclear cells. Before DNA extraction, CD4+ and CD8+ T cells were sorted by FACS or by magnetic beads. CDR1 MNHEY and CDR2 SVGEGT are derived from the germline V gene. The CDR3, from cysteine to phenylalanine, totals 15 residues. Only the CDR3 DNA stays, 45 bases, in frame from base 1. Trimming accounts for 7 bases at V and 9 bases at J, while the number of junction bases matched to no gene is 15.

On this clonotype itself: Its antigen specificity is not known. The record has no base qualities; no much larger clone is one base away.

The source material was sorted CD4+, CD8+, or CD8+CD57+ T cells (not recorded which) from PBMCs. In this chain, TRBV6-2 or TRBV6-3 is recombined with TRBJ2-5, with TRBD2 matching 9 junction bases. This receptor was identified in a human donor with aplastic anemia. The DNA reads as follows: TGTGCCAGCAAAGTTCAAGCGGGGGGCGCCGTCGCCCAGTACTTC. Translated, it gives CASKVQAGGAVAQYF.